These 22 T cell receptor beta chains share one sample of origin, sequenced in a study of shared clonotypes between healthy human individuals (dated by TCRdb to 2020 to 2022). Library preparation employed the immunoSEQ multiplex PCR assay. What TCRdb holds here is the immuneACCESS table cut down to in-frame rearrangements. Part of the clones is not present; checked against another copy, under half of the missing clones reflect an unresolved V gene, and the others are unexplained. In all, the sample holds 950,000 to 1,100,000 clones, and about 75% of those were seen once. Less than 1.5% of the sample lies in the top ten. The sequenced material came from memory CD4+ T cells sorted from blood. According to the study, the label for this sample's cell subset or site signals: CD45RA-negative fraction. The receptors were sampled from a young man in good health.

V gene TRBV18 combines with J gene TRBJ1-2; D remains unclear. CDR1 KGHSH and CDR2 LQKENI come from the germline V gene. Trimming shortened V by 2 bases and J by 2 bases, and 12 bases separated the two germline ends. The CDR3 sequence is 15 residues long. The CDR3 coding sequence is TGTGCCAGCTCACCAGGCTCCTCAGGAAACTATGGCTACACCTTC. Amino acid sequence: CASSPGSSGNYGYTF.

V gene TRBV11-2 combines with J gene TRBJ2-1; 11 nucleotides align to TRBD2. Germline V gene lookup returns CDR1 SGHAT and CDR2 FQNNGV. CDR3 size: 16 residues. V lost 3 bases and J lost 5; bases outside the gene matches: 6. The CDR3 DNA follows: TGTGCCAGCAGCTTCCGACTAGCGGGGCTCCACAATGAGCAGTTCTTC. Protein: CASSFRLAGLHNEQFF.

The chain recombines TRBV4-1 with TRBJ1-6; 8 bases fit TRBD1. The CDR3 spans 22 residues. Losses at the gene ends were 3 bases for V and 7 bases for J; bases not matched to a gene: 26. CDR1 and CDR2 (germline): MGHRA, YSYEKL. The CDR3 DNA sequence: TGCGCCAGCAGCCAGGCGCCATTTTTAGGGGGGACAGACAGGGGACAAAATTCACCCCTCCACTTT. Protein sequence: CASSQAPFLGGTDRGQNSPLHF.

This clone was detected only a few times. In DNA, the CDR3 is TGTGCCAGCAGTCCTGGACGGGGCACTGAAGCTTTCTTT. Translating it yields CASSPGRGTEAFF. The chain is built from TRBV6-5 and TRBJ1-1, with D uncertain. V shed 5 bases and J shed 4 bases, with 11 bases lying between them. The CDR3 loop spans 13 amino acids. Germline V CDR1 and CDR2: MNHEY, SVGAGI.

The chain carries TRBV7-2 and TRBJ1-4; the match to TRBD1 covers 10 bases. V was pared by 4 bases and J by 10 bases, with 12 bases of the junction left unmatched. This CDR3 comprises 16 residues. Germline values: CDR1 SGHTA, CDR2 FQGNSA. The CDR3 DNA reads TGTGCCAGCAGCTACCGGGACAGGGGAACAGTTGGAAAACTGTTTTTT. Its protein is CASSYRDRGTVGKLFF.

This clone turned up a few times. The chain links TRBV7-2 to TRBJ1-5, with TRBD1 identical over 7 bases. Germline values: CDR1 SGHTA, CDR2 FQGNSA. The length of the CDR3 is 14 residues. J was trimmed by 3 bases and V by 5 bases; bases with no gene match: 4. The CDR3 is CASSPDRVNQPQHF. The CDR3 nucleotides are TGTGCCAGCAGCCCAGACAGGGTCAATCAGCCCCAGCATTTT.

This clone was detected a few times. V gene TRBV28 combines with J gene TRBJ1-5, with D possibly matching TRBD1 (5 bases). The ends were cut back, 0 bases at V and 6 bases at J, with 15 bases in the middle. Germline CDR1 reads MDHEN; CDR2 reads SYDVKM. This CDR3 spans 16 amino acids. The CDR3 sequence is CASSLWGGGAGQPQHF. CDR3 in DNA: TGTGCCAGCAGTTTATGGGGCGGAGGGGCCGGTCAGCCCCAGCATTTT. The whole variable domain, remainder taken from reference TRBV28 and TRBJ1-5, is DVKVTQSSRYLVKRTGEKVFLECVQDMDHENMFWYRQDPGLGLRLIYFSYDVKMKEKGDIPEGYSVSREKKERFSLILESASTNQTSMYLCASSLWGGGAGQPQHFGDGTRLSIL.

The V call is TRBV19, the J call TRBJ2-2; 10 bases line up with TRBD2. Germline values: CDR1 LNHDA, CDR2 SQIVND (reference sequence). This CDR3 region has 15 residues. Losses at the gene ends were 9 bases for V and 4 bases for J; bases not matched to a gene: 8. CDR3 DNA sequence: TGTGCCAGCACCAGCGGGAGGGCAGCCACCGGGGAGCTGTTTTTT. The encoded protein is CASTSGRAATGELFF.

V is TRBV9 and J is TRBJ1-2, with 7 bases identical to TRBD1. The CDR3 extends over 13 amino acids. CDR1 and CDR2 from the germline V gene are SGDLS and YYNGEE. J was trimmed by 8 bases and V by 6 bases; bases with no gene match: 10. In DNA form, the CDR3 reads TGTGCCAGCACATCAGGGGGACAATTAGGCTACACCTTC. Amino acid sequence: CASTSGGQLGYTF.

The gene calls are TRBV6-6 and TRBJ1-1; the D is unclear. Germline V gives CDR1 MNHNY, CDR2 SVGAGI (reference sequence). Trimming cost V 0 bases and J 11 bases, with 13 bases left between them. The CDR3 extends over 13 amino acids. The CDR3 sequence: CASSYSFMRGAFF. The CDR3 region has the DNA TGTGCCAGCAGTTACTCGTTTATGCGAGGGGCTTTCTTT.

CDR3: CASSTGVRGQPQHF. In DNA form, the CDR3 reads TGTGCCAGCAGTACAGGGGTTAGGGGTCAGCCCCAGCATTTT. V and J are TRBV6-5 and TRBJ1-5, with TRBD1 identical over 7 bases. From germline, CDR1 is MNHEY and CDR2 SVGAGI. The J segment lost 6 bases and the V segment lost 5 bases, leaving 7 bases of the junction unmatched. The CDR3 covers 14 residues.

The chain recombines TRBV5-4 with TRBJ2-3, with TRBD2 identical over 12 bases. V lost 3 bases and J lost 2; bases outside the gene matches: 4. The germline V gene encodes CDR1 SGHNT and CDR2 YYREEE (reference sequence). The CDR3 runs to 16 residues. The CDR3 loop reads CASSSGLAGTTDTQYF. In nucleotides, the CDR3 is TGTGCCAGCAGCTCCGGACTAGCGGGAACCACAGATACGCAGTATTTT. Full variable domain (rest looked up from reference TRBV5-4 and TRBJ2-3): ETGVTQSPTHLIKTRGQQVTLRCSSQSGHNTVSWYQQALGQGPQFIFQYYREEENGRGNFPPRFSGLQFPNYSSELNVNALELDDSALYLCASSSGLAGTTDTQYFGPGTRLTVL.

This clone was detected a few times. In DNA form, the CDR3 reads TGCGCCACTCGGACTAGCGGCCAGACAGATACGCAGTATTTT. Translating gives CATRTSGQTDTQYF. This sequence joins TRBV5-1 and TRBJ2-3, with 10 bases matching TRBD2. This CDR3 spans 14 amino acids. From germline, CDR1 is SGHRS and CDR2 YFSETQ. V shed 9 bases and J 3 bases; nucleotides not matched to a gene: 7.

The chain employs TRBV6-6 and TRBJ2-3, with a possible D match to TRBD1 (7 bases). CDR3 size: 15 residues. Germline lookup yields CDR1 MNHNY and CDR2 SVGAGI (reference sequence). V was trimmed by 7 bases and J by 4 bases, leaving 18 bases between them. CDR3 amino acids: CASIEGASDADTQYF. CDR3 DNA sequence: TGTGCCAGCATCGAGGGGGCTAGCGATGCAGATACGCAGTATTTT.

The sample holds many counts of this clone. The chain carries TRBV19 and TRBJ2-5; no definite D call. Germline V gene lookup returns CDR1 LNHDA and CDR2 SQIVND (reference sequence). With 3 bases removed from V and 4 bases from J, the gap between germline ends came to 12 bases. The CDR3 sequence is 14 residues long. CDR3 coding DNA: TGTGCCAGTAGTATTGAACGTACTGTAGAGACCCAGTACTTC. It codes for CASSIERTVETQYF. Full variable domain (remainder filled in from reference TRBV19 and TRBJ2-5): DGGITQSPKYLFRKEGQNVTLSCEQNLNHDAMYWYRQDPGQGLRLIYYSQIVNDFQKGDIAEGYSVSREKKESFPLTVTSAQKNPTAFYLCASSIERTVETQYFGPGTRLLVL.

The chain uses TRBV5-1 and TRBJ2-1; D call uncertain. Germline loops: CDR1 SGHRS, CDR2 YFSETQ. V was clipped by 4 bases and J by 0 bases, with 5 bases between them. The CDR3 spans 13 residues. The CDR3 loop is CASSENSYNEQFF. Written as DNA, the CDR3 is TGCGCCAGCAGCGAAAACTCCTACAATGAGCAGTTCTTC.

This sequence joins TRBV28 and TRBJ1-2, with D tentatively TRBD1 (6 bases). This CDR3 region has 13 residues. Per the germline V gene, CDR1 is MDHEN and CDR2 is SYDVKM. The V end was cut by 4 bases, the J end by 2 bases, with 8 bases between. In DNA form, the CDR3 reads TGTGCCAGCAGTTACACAGGGAACTATGGCTACACCTTC. It translates to CASSYTGNYGYTF.

This rearrangement joins TRBV5-1 to TRBJ1-4; D possibly corresponds to TRBD1 (5 bases). This CDR3 contains 18 residues. The germline V gene encodes CDR1 SGHRS and CDR2 YFSETQ. Trimming took 2 bases from V and 0 from J, leaving 17 bases between them. The CDR3: CASSFTVGVQATNEKLFF. The CDR3 DNA reads as TGCGCCAGCAGCTTTACGGTTGGAGTACAGGCAACTAATGAAAAACTGTTTTTT.

V gene TRBV7-2 combines with J gene TRBJ1-2; no clear D. Trimming took off 2 bases at V and 4 bases at J, with 8 bases between the two ends. Germline values: CDR1 SGHTA, CDR2 FQGNSA. The CDR3 extends over 13 amino acids. The CDR3 nucleotides are TGTGCCAGCAGCTTACGACGGCGCTATGGCTACACCTTC. Amino acid sequence: CASSLRRRYGYTF.

The chain recombines TRBV9 with TRBJ2-3; D might be TRBD2 (5 bases). Trimming cost V 8 bases and J 6 bases, with 16 bases left between them. This CDR3 has 13 amino acids. Germline V gene lookup returns CDR1 SGDLS and CDR2 YYNGEE. The CDR3 DNA is TGTGCCAGTACCGCCCGGGGATGGGATACGCAGTATTTT. Its protein product is CASTARGWDTQYF.

V gene TRBV30 combines with J gene TRBJ2-7, with TRBD1 as a possible D gene (6 bases). CDR3 length: 11 amino acids. CDR1 and CDR2 (germline): GTSNPN, SVGIG (reference sequence). Trimming removed 5 bases at V and 3 bases at J, with 8 bases between. The CDR3 is CAWLDSYEQYF. The CDR3, as DNA: TGTGCCTGGTTGGACAGCTACGAGCAGTACTTC.

The CDR3 loop reads CASSLTSGHTGELFF. The CDR3 DNA follows: TGCGCCAGCAGTCTGACTAGCGGGCACACCGGGGAGCTGTTTTTT. The chain is built from TRBV5-1 and TRBJ2-2; 10 bases are shared with TRBD2. This CDR3 has 15 amino acids. CDR1 is SGHRS and CDR2 is YFSETQ in the germline V gene. V trimming: 5 bases; J trimming: 3 bases; junction bases outside the gene matches: 4.